The 27 T cell receptor beta chains presented below share a single source sample, sequenced in a study of sequential checkpoint blockade in melanoma. The assay was immunoSEQ multiplex PCR, and TCRdb's table has in-frame clones only and misses some. This table holds roughly 10,000 clones, about 25% found once. Specified treatment: randomized to nivolumab then ipilimumab (arm A) or the reverse (arm B). The sample was tumor tissue (inferred from file names), taken from a patient given nivolumab and ipilimumab in sequence. The receptors originated from a human donor with melanoma.

This clone appeared a few times. The rearrangement joins TRBV5-1 to TRBJ2-3; 10 nucleotides line up with TRBD1. V lost 0 bases, J lost 10 bases, and 8 bases stayed unmatched. In germline, CDR1 is SGHRS, CDR2 YFSETQ. The CDR3 extends over 15 amino acids. The CDR3 bases are TGCGCCAGCAGCTTGGGGACAGGGGGAGCGATGGCGCAGTATTTT. Protein product: CASSLGTGGAMAQYF.

The chain is built from TRBV19 and TRBJ1-2; maybe TRBD1 (5 bases). The CDR3 length is 17 residues. Germline V lookup: CDR1 LNHDA, CDR2 SQIVND (reference sequence). Trimming took 5 bases from V and 3 from J, leaving 22 bases between them. This chain's CDR3 is CASSPLGRRGGDYGYTF. The CDR3 nucleotides are TGTGCCAGTAGTCCCCTGGGGCGAAGGGGCGGGGACTATGGCTACACCTTC. The full variable domain, in which reference TRBV19 and TRBJ1-2 provide the parts outside the CDR3, is DGGITQSPKYLFRKEGQNVTLSCEQNLNHDAMYWYRQDPGQGLRLIYYSQIVNDFQKGDIAEGYSVSREKKESFPLTVTSAQKNPTAFYLCASSPLGRRGGDYGYTFGSGTRLTVV.

This clone occurred a few times. This chain joins TRBV10-2 and TRBJ2-1, with D uncertain. The ends were cut back, 3 bases at V and 0 bases at J, with 6 bases in the middle. Per the germline V gene, CDR1 is WSHSY and CDR2 is SAAADI. This CDR3 comprises 14 residues. The CDR3 sequence is CASSDASSYNEQFF. Written as DNA, the CDR3 is TGCGCCAGCAGTGACGCGAGCTCCTACAATGAGCAGTTCTTC.

This clone has a count of ten or more. The rearrangement uses TRBV11-3 and TRBJ2-3; D is unclear. Germline CDR1 SGHNT, CDR2 YENEEA. Trimming took off 8 bases at V and 4 bases at J, with 16 bases between the two ends. The CDR3 loop spans 14 amino acids. In DNA form, the CDR3 reads TGTGCCAGCGCGAGTGGGGATTTCGCAGATACGCAGTATTTT. It translates to CASASGDFADTQYF.

The chain combines TRBV11-3 with TRBJ2-3; 8 nucleotides match TRBD1. CDR3 length: 14 residues. After removal of 4 bases from V and 3 bases from J, the junction contained 3 bases not matched to a gene. The germline V gene has CDR1 SGHNT and CDR2 YENEEA. CDR3 protein: CASSSRGRTDTQYF. The CDR3 nucleotides read TGTGCCAGCAGCTCCAGGGGGCGGACAGATACGCAGTATTTT. The full variable domain, rest sourced from reference TRBV11-3 and TRBJ2-3, is EAGVVQSPRYKIIEKKQPVAFWCNPISGHNTLYWYLQNLGQGPELLIRYENEEAVDDSQLPKDRFSAERLKGVDSTLKIQPAELGDSAVYLCASSSRGRTDTQYFGPGTRLTVL.

The J gene is TRBJ1-2, the V gene TRBV1; the tabulated D call, TRBD1, remains unverified against the DNA. TRBV1 is a documented pseudogene. The CDR3 length is 14 residues. CDR3 nucleotide sequence: TGCGCCAGCAGCCAAGAGTTACAGTTACATGGCTACACCTTC. As protein: CASSQELQLHGYTF.

CDR3 nucleotide sequence: TGCGCCAGCAGTGAAAAAGCGGGGGGTGGTGAGCAGTTCTTC. Its protein product is CASSEKAGGGEQFF. The genes are TRBV10-2 and TRBJ2-1; 9 positions match TRBD2. The J segment lost 9 bases and the V segment lost 3 bases, leaving 6 bases of the junction unmatched. The germline gives CDR1 WSHSY, CDR2 SAAADI. The CDR3 loop spans 14 amino acids.

The sample holds many counts of this clone. The CDR3 here is CASSLRGLAADTQYF. In DNA form, the CDR3 reads TGTGCCAGCAGCCTAAGAGGCCTAGCAGCAGATACGCAGTATTTT. V usage is TRBV9 and J usage is TRBJ2-3; possible D gene TRBD2, 5 bases. The V gene's germline CDR1 is SGDLS and CDR2 YYNGEE. The germline V and J ends were trimmed by 4 bases and 4 bases, with 16 bases remaining between them. This CDR3 contains 15 residues.

The chain recombines TRBV6-8 with TRBJ2-3; 7 bases line up with TRBD1. J gave up 3 bases and V 5 bases, and 8 bases lay outside the gene matches. CDR1 is MNHGY and CDR2 is SAAAGT in the germline V gene. CDR3 length equals 15 residues. The CDR3 loop is CASSHYRDRTDTQYF. The CDR3 DNA is TGTGCCAGCAGTCACTACCGGGACAGAACAGATACGCAGTATTTT.

This chain links TRBV7-5 with TRBJ1-2. TRBV7-5 is an annotated pseudogene. The CDR3 is 15 amino acids. This chain's CDR3 is CASSLMGPTKDGYTF. The CDR3 nucleotides are TGTGCCAGCAGCTTGATGGGACCGACCAAAGATGGCTACACCTTC.

This clone showed up just a few times. V and J are TRBV6-8 and TRBJ1-6; possibly TRBD1 for D (5 bases). Germline V CDR1 and CDR2: MNHGY, SAAAGT. Trimming shortened V by 6 bases and J by 10 bases, and 16 bases separated the two germline ends. CDR3 size: 14 residues. CDR3 sequence reads: CASRSPGSESPLHF. For the CDR3, the DNA is TGTGCCAGCAGGTCCCCAGGGTCTGAATCACCCCTCCACTTT.

This clone was detected once. V usage is TRBV29-1 and J usage is TRBJ2-7, with D perhaps matching TRBD2 (6 bases). Germline-derived CDR1 and CDR2 are SQVTM and ANQGSEA. V was trimmed by 4 bases and J by 5 bases, leaving 12 bases between them. The CDR3 spans 12 residues. CDR3 DNA: TGCAGCGTTGGGGGGGACGGCGACGAGCAGTACGTC. Amino acids: CSVGGDGDEQYV.

The chain couples TRBV5-1 to TRBJ2-1; 14 nucleotides match TRBD2. This CDR3 is built from 15 residues. The ends lost 4 bases at V and 8 bases at J; junction bases unmatched: 5. Germline values: CDR1 SGHRS, CDR2 YFSETQ. CDR3 DNA: TGCGCCAGCAGCGTGAGACTAGCGGGGGGGCATGAGCAGTTCTTC. This encodes CASSVRLAGGHEQFF.

The rearrangement links TRBV6-7 to TRBJ2-7, with a tentative D call TRBD2 (5 bases). TRBV6-7 is filed as an ORF, its function uncertain. CDR3 length equals 11 residues. V was trimmed by 6 bases and J by 6 bases, leaving 9 bases between them. The CDR3 loop reads CASSVGGEQYF. CDR3 in DNA: TGTGCCAGCAGCGTAGGAGGCGAGCAGTACTTC.

This clone was seen only a few times. The chain combines TRBV6-8 with TRBJ1-3, with 8 bases fitting TRBD1. The CDR3 contains 18 residues. Germline V gene sequence: CDR1 MNHGY, CDR2 SAAAGT. V lost 5 bases to trimming and J lost 3 bases; unmatched junction nucleotides: 15. Here the CDR3 reads CASSPRDRGYHFGNTIYF. CDR3 nucleotides: TGTGCCAGCAGTCCTAGAGACAGGGGTTATCATTTTGGAAACACCATATATTTT.

V and J are TRBV6-8 and TRBJ1-2; TRBD1 is a possible D gene (6 bases). The germline V gene encodes CDR1 MNHGY and CDR2 SAAAGT. This CDR3 spans 13 amino acids. V lost 5 bases and J 0 bases, leaving 7 bases between the germline ends. CDR3 in DNA: TGTGCCAGCAGTCGACAGGCTAACTATGGCTACACCTTC. Amino acid sequence: CASSRQANYGYTF.

This clone was seen more than once but under ten times. This rearrangement joins TRBV6-8 to TRBJ2-5; a weak D match, TRBD2 (5 bases). Germline CDR1 is MNHGY and CDR2 is SAAAGT. The germline V and J ends were trimmed by 2 bases and 0 bases, with 25 bases remaining between them. This CDR3 spans 20 amino acids. In DNA form, the CDR3 reads TGTGCCAGCAGTTACAATTTTCCGGGATTCTTCACACCCCACCAAGAGACCCAGTACTTC. It is translated as CASSYNFPGFFTPHQETQYF.

The table lists this clone with many counts. The V and J genes are TRBV11-3 and TRBJ1-5, with D possibly TRBD1 on 5 matching bases. Germline assignment: CDR1 SGHNT and CDR2 YENEEA. The CDR3 is 15 amino acids. V lost 3 bases to trimming and J lost 1 base, with 10 bases between them. The CDR3 sequence: CASSFGRDSNQPQHF. DNA of the CDR3: TGTGCCAGCAGCTTTGGGCGGGACAGCAATCAGCCCCAGCATTTT.

This clone occurred a few times. The chain is built from TRBV11-3 and TRBJ2-1; 9 bases are a match to TRBD1. J gave up 5 bases and V 3 bases, and 5 bases lay outside the gene matches. The CDR3 is 15 residues long. The V gene's germline CDR1 is SGHNT and CDR2 YENEEA. CDR3 in DNA: TGTGCCAGCAGCTTCGGACAGGGGATGAACAATGAGCAGTTCTTC. It codes for CASSFGQGMNNEQFF.

This clone is labeled as medium-sized. This sequence joins TRBV11-3 and TRBJ1-2, with 10 bases identical to TRBD1. CDR1 is SGHNT, CDR2 YENEEA, per germline. V was clipped by 5 bases and J by 4 bases; unmatched bases: 10. The CDR3 runs 16 residues. CDR3 residues: CASSLQGQGEGYGYTF. DNA of the CDR3: TGTGCCAGCAGCCTTCAAGGACAGGGGGAAGGCTATGGCTACACCTTC.

This chain uses TRBV5-1 with TRBJ2-1; D unclear. CDR1 SGHRS and CDR2 YFSETQ come from the germline V gene. V was clipped by 0 bases and J by 6 bases, with 10 bases between them. This CDR3 region has 14 residues. Written as DNA, the CDR3 is TGCGCCAGCAGCTTGGCCCGGCAGCCCAATGAGCAGTTCTTC. Residues: CASSLARQPNEQFF.

This clone was recorded many times. The chain is built from TRBV11-3 and TRBJ1-5; 8 nucleotides align to TRBD1. V gave up 2 bases and J gave up 7 bases; unmatched junction bases: 4. The CDR3 is 14 residues long. The V gene's germline CDR1 is SGHNT and CDR2 YENEEA. CDR3 in amino acids: CASSLWAGGQPQHF. CDR3 coding DNA: TGTGCCAGCAGCTTATGGGCAGGGGGCCAGCCCCAGCATTTT.

This clone was counted only a few times. This chain connects TRBV6-8 to TRBJ2-1, with a possible D match to TRBD1 (6 bases). V was pared by 4 bases and J by 9 bases, with 19 bases between. The CDR3 length is 15 residues. Germline V lookup: CDR1 MNHGY, CDR2 SAAAGT. The CDR3: CASSFYLLQGIEQFF. CDR3 sequence (DNA): TGTGCCAGCAGTTTTTATCTCCTACAGGGTATTGAGCAGTTCTTC.

This clone showed up many times. The rearrangement uses TRBV12-2 and TRBJ2-2; TRBD1 is taken as the D call from the table, unchecked against the DNA. TRBV12-2 is noted as a pseudogene. The CDR3 spans 15 residues. The CDR3 DNA reads as TGTGCCAGTCACCCGGGACAGCAGAACACCGGGGAGCTGTTTTTT. It yields the protein CASHPGQQNTGELFF.

This clone counts as medium-sized. V and J are TRBV4-1 and TRBJ2-5, with 8 nucleotides matching TRBD1. Germline V gene data show CDR1 as MGHRA and CDR2 as YSYEKL. CDR3 size: 14 residues. J gave up 7 bases and V 3 bases, and 7 bases lay outside the gene matches. CDR3 loop: CASSHDGQGWTQYF. CDR3 DNA: TGCGCCAGCAGCCATGACGGACAGGGATGGACCCAGTACTTC.

The chain is built from TRBV18 and TRBJ2-3; D tentatively reads TRBD1 or TRBD2 (6 bases each). The CDR3 loop spans 15 amino acids. V lost 5 bases and J 1 base, leaving 13 bases between the germline ends. Germline V gene sequence: CDR1 KGHSH, CDR2 LQKENI. The DNA for the CDR3 is TGTGCCAGCTCAATTCTGAGGGGGGGCACAGATACGCAGTATTTT. Translated, it gives CASSILRGGTDTQYF.

The chain joins TRBV19 to TRBJ1-1; perhaps TRBD1 as D (6 bases). V was trimmed by 6 bases and J by 0 bases, leaving 8 bases between them. The germline gives CDR1 LNHDA, CDR2 SQIVND (reference sequence). The CDR3 runs 13 residues. The CDR3, as DNA: TGTGCCAGTAGGACAGGAATGAACACTGAAGCTTTCTTT. Translation gives CASRTGMNTEAFF.